What follows is one TCR beta chain and its context. No antigen is known for it. A read error may account for a junction end that differs from germline. Each 20-30 mg portion of unsorted bulk tissue served as the source for co-extraction of RNA and DNA. The patients, who had chronic HBV infection, were treatment-naive (untreated). Production of TCR beta cDNA used 500 ng total RNA together with a constant-region primer. Sequencing libraries for TCR beta derived from three nested multiplex PCR rounds that used slightly modified ARM-PCR. It was with TRBV1-TRBV30 forward primers and a C-beta reverse primer that the first two PCR rounds were run, at roughly 11 cycles each. Each CDR3 protein is one row after TCRdb ran MiXCR on the multiplex PCR reads. The table records 150,000 to 200,000 distinct CDR3 sequences, about 85% of them present only once. CDR1 is SGHKS and CDR2 is YYEKEE in the germline V gene (reference sequence). CDR3 length: 16 amino acids.

The data belong to a study of tumor-infiltrating lymphocytes in primary liver carcinoma. Turning to the study itself: Sequencing of the samples generated roughly 3.5 to 7.5 million productive TCRbeta reads, with similar yields across tissue types. Study findings and constraints: Lower overlap was observed for tumor-adjacent and tumor-blood pairs relative to tumor region pairs.

The TCR sequence derives from a man aged 40-49 years with primary liver carcinoma and hepatitis B virus infection. V and J are TRBV5-5 and TRBJ2-7; D remains ambiguous. The source material was tumor tissue from primary liver carcinoma. The chain's CDR3 is CASTLPQTEVNYEQYF. CDR3 coding DNA: TGTGCCAGCACCTTGCCACAGACCGAGGTGAACTACGAGCAGTACTTC.